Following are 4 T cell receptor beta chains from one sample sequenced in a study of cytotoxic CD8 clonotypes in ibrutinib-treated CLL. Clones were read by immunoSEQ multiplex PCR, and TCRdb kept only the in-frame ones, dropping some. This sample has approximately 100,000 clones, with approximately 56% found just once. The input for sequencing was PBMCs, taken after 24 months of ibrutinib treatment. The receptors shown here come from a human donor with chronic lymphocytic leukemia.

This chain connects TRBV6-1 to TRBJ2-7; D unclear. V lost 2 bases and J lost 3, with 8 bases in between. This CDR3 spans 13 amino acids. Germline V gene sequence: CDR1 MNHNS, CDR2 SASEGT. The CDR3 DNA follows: TGTGCCAGCAGTGAAAAGGAAAGCTACGAGCAGTACTTC. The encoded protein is CASSEKESYEQYF.

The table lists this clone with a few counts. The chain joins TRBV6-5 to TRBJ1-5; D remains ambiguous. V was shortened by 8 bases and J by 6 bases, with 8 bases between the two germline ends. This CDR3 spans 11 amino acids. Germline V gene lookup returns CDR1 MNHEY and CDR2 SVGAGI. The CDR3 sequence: CASGALQPQHF. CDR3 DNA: TGTGCCAGCGGTGCCCTTCAGCCCCAGCATTTT.

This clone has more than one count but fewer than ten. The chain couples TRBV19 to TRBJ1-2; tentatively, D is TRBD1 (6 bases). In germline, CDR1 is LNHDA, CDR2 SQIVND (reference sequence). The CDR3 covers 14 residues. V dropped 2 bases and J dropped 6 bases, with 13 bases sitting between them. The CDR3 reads CASSIPSTGNGYTF. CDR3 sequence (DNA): TGTGCCAGTAGTATACCCTCCACAGGGAATGGCTACACCTTC.

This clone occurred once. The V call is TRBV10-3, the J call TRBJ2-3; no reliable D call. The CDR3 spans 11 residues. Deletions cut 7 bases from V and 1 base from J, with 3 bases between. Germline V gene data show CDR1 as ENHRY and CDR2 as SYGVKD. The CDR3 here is CAITGTDTQYF. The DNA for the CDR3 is TGTGCCATCACGGGCACAGATACGCAGTATTTT.